This T cell receptor (beta chain) derives from a study of neoadjuvant anti-PD-1 for oral cavity cancer. Study-level information: Around day 43, patients without progression received a fourth nivolumab dose before surgery.

Note on this clone: The junction does not match germline at one end; this may be a read error.

Described time point: after neoadjuvant nivolumab, at surgical resection. These oral cavity squamous cell carcinomas were HPV-negative and locally advanced. The germline CDR1 and CDR2 sequences are SNHLY and FYNNEI. The CDR3 contains 12 residues. Only in-frame clones appear in the TCRdb table, and some are missing; sequencing was by immunoSEQ multiplex PCR. The sample shows about 68,000 clones, about 85% of them seen only once. This sequence joins TRBV2 and TRBJ1-5; D unresolved. The source of this sequence is a person aged 40 to 85 with oral cavity squamous cell carcinoma. The sample was PBMCs, taken after nivolumab (anti-PD-1) treatment. For the CDR3, the DNA is TGTGCCAGCAGAGAGCAAAATCAGTCCCAGCATTTT. Amino acid sequence: CASREQNQSQHF.